This TCR beta chain was documented in a study of human T cells and chemical hapten exposure. Study as a whole: Yields of TCR per sample differed, chiefly owing to small differences in pooled library volume.

The time point is: healthy volunteer bleed at 6 weeks. Total RNA extraction was carried out from unfractionated whole blood. Unique molecular identifiers were affixed to discrete cDNA molecules within the library. Authors' processing steps: TCRs per sample had a median of 95,638 and ranged from roughly 23,224 to 700,000. TCRdb ran MiXCR on the RACE reads and lists one entry per CDR3 protein. The V and J calls follow TCRdb's processing rather than the paper's. The table has some 65,000 distinct CDR3 sequences, approximately 6.1% seen once; the top ten hold roughly 3.5%. This clonotype was detected ten times or more. V was cut by 4 bases and J by 4 bases, with 11 bases left in between. The CDR3 has 14 residues. CDR1 and CDR2 from the germline V gene are SGHTA and FQGNSA.

The sequence derives from a female donor in good health. Some clones in this sample may be carry-over from other donors' samples. The source material was whole blood. V and J are TRBV7-2 and TRBJ1-5; D remains ambiguous. The CDR3 DNA follows: TGTGCCAGCAGCTACCTGGGGTATAATCAGCCCCAGCATTTT. Its protein product is CASSYLGYNQPQHF. The whole variable domain, remainder taken from reference TRBV7-2 and TRBJ1-5, is GAGVSQSPSNKVTEKGKDVELRCDPISGHTALYWYRQSLGQGLEFLIYFQGNSAPDKSGLPSDRFSAERTGGSVSTLTIQRTQQEDSAVYLCASSYLGYNQPQHFGDGTRLSIL.